These 17 T cell receptor beta chains share one sample of origin, sequenced in a study of metastatic and nonmetastatic thyroid tumors. TCRdb re-clonotyped the PCR reads through MiXCR. Here the sample spans more than 6,500 clones, about 32% being singletons. All patients reached thyroid surgery having received no treatment beforehand. Sequencing was carried out using adjacent normal tissue. The source of these receptors is a female donor with papillary thyroid cancer or a benign thyroid nodule (not recorded which). Some clones in this sample may be carry-over from other donors' samples.

About this clone: The junction departs from germline at one end; a sequencing error may be responsible. V gene TRBV6-1 combines with J gene TRBJ2-7; no firm D call. The germline CDR1 and CDR2 sequences are MNHNS and SASEGT. The CDR3 runs 13 residues. This CDR3 is CASSTRSSYDQYF. Here the CDR3 DNA reads TGTGCCAGCAGTACGCGGAGCTCCTACGATCAGTACTTC.

This sequence joins TRBV5-4 and TRBJ2-2, with 7 bases aligning to TRBD1. The J call may not be correct, given that the DNA end is closer to TRBJ1-1. CDR1 and CDR2 (germline): SGHNT, YYREEE (reference sequence). The CDR3 has 15 amino acids. This CDR3 reads CASSTSLTGRNGAFF. The CDR3 region has the DNA TGTGCCAGCAGCACATCCTTGACAGGGAGGAACGGAGCTTTCTTT.

This clone came up a few times. The gene calls are TRBV6-1 and TRBJ2-7; tentatively, D is TRBD1 or TRBD2 (5 bases each). The CDR3 covers 15 residues. Germline V CDR1 and CDR2: MNHNS, SASEGT. Trimming removed 5 bases at V and 1 base at J, with 15 bases between. The CDR3 nucleotides are TGTGCCAGCAGTCCGGGACGGGGCTTTTCCTACGAGCAGTACTTC. It encodes CASSPGRGFSYEQYF.

By share of the sample, this clone is medium-sized. The chain carries TRBV11-3 and TRBJ2-1; TRBD2 aligns across 15 bases. The V gene end was trimmed by 1 base and the J gene end by 7 bases; junction bases not matched to a gene: 11. The V gene's germline CDR1 is SGHNT and CDR2 YENEEA. The CDR3 is made up of 19 amino acids. CDR3: CASSLGGTSGGLAYNEQFF. Written as DNA, the CDR3 is TGTGCCAGCAGCTTAGGAGGGACTAGCGGGGGGTTGGCGTATAATGAGCAGTTCTTC.

This clone counts as medium-sized. The V gene is TRBV15, the J gene TRBJ1-2, with 9 bases fitting TRBD1. V was clipped by 4 bases and J by 4 bases; unmatched bases: 1. There are 13 residues in the CDR3. Germline V gene data show CDR1 as LNHNV and CDR2 as YYDKDF (reference sequence). CDR3 in DNA: TGTGCCACCAGCATGGACAGGGGCTATGGCTACACCTTC. This translates into CATSMDRGYGYTF.

This clone was recorded many times. The V gene is TRBV5-6, the J gene TRBJ1-2, with 10 bases fitting TRBD1. This CDR3 is 13 amino acids long. Germline CDR1 is SGHDT and CDR2 is YYEEEE. V shed 5 bases and J 8 bases; nucleotides not matched to a gene: 6. CDR3 DNA: TGTGCCAGCAGTTCCGGACAGGGGGACGGCTACACCTTC. Amino acid sequence: CASSSGQGDGYTF.

The table lists this clone with a few counts. The chain couples TRBV6-1 to TRBJ1-5; possibly TRBD1 for D (5 bases). Trimming took 1 base from V and 6 from J, leaving 7 bases between them. Germline CDR1 and CDR2: MNHNS and SASEGT. The CDR3 length is 13 residues. Here the CDR3 reads CASSEGGTQPQHF. CDR3 sequence (DNA): TGTGCCAGCAGTGAAGGGGGGACTCAGCCCCAGCATTTT.

This clone was counted only a few times. The CDR3 protein is CASSRGGDTQYF. The CDR3 DNA sequence: TGTGCCAGCAGCCGAGGTGGGGATACGCAGTATTTT. The chain employs TRBV12-3 or TRBV12-4 and TRBJ2-3, with no clear D. Trimming stripped 6 bases from V and 6 bases from J, with 10 bases between. This CDR3 region has 12 residues.

This chain connects TRBV20-1 to TRBJ2-1; 7 bases line up with TRBD2. The CDR3 has 16 amino acids. Germline-derived CDR1 and CDR2 are DFQATT and SNEGSKA (reference sequence). The V and J ends lost 0 bases and 3 bases, in that order; junction bases with no gene match: 8. The CDR3 here is CSARDVDRTSYNEQFF. The CDR3 DNA follows: TGCAGTGCTAGAGATGTTGACCGGACTAGCTACAATGAGCAGTTCTTC.

This clone has a handful of counts. The same CDR3 can be traced to other DNA sequences in this sample. The chain links TRBV29-1 to TRBJ2-5; TRBD2 matches at 10 bases. Germline assignment: CDR1 SQVTM and CDR2 ANQGSEA. After removal of 3 bases from V and 5 bases from J, the junction contained 12 bases not matched to a gene. This CDR3 spans 16 amino acids. The CDR3 region has the DNA TGCAGCGTTGAGCTCACCAGCGGGGGGGCACGTGAGACCCAGTACTTC. It specifies CSVELTSGGARETQYF.

By sample share, this clone is large. The chain has TRBV6-5 and TRBJ1-6; the D is unclear. Trimming cost V 0 bases and J 7 bases, with 4 bases left between them. The CDR3 extends over 13 amino acids. The germline V gene has CDR1 MNHEY and CDR2 SVGAGI. CDR3 sequence reads: CASSYSLNSPLHF. The DNA for the CDR3 is TGTGCCAGCAGTTACTCTTTAAATTCACCCCTCCACTTT.

This clone came up a few times. The chain uses TRBV7-9 and TRBJ2-7; D remains ambiguous. CDR1 SEHNR and CDR2 FQNEAQ come from the germline V gene (reference sequence). This CDR3 spans 12 amino acids. Trimming cost V 1 base and J 5 bases, with 6 bases left between them. The CDR3 here is CASSLVLHEQYF. The CDR3 region has the DNA TGTGCCAGCAGCTTAGTGCTCCACGAGCAGTACTTC.

A few counts support this clone. This sequence joins TRBV6-1 and TRBJ1-1; no firm D call. The CDR3 is 14 residues long. The germline V gene has CDR1 MNHNS and CDR2 SASEGT. Trimming shortened V by 2 bases and J by 2 bases, and 9 bases separated the two germline ends. The CDR3 loop is CASSEQWHNTEAFF. DNA of the CDR3: TGTGCCAGCAGTGAACAATGGCACAACACTGAAGCTTTCTTT.

This sequence joins TRBV6-1 and TRBJ1-5; the D gene is possibly TRBD1 (6 bases). Germline loops: CDR1 MNHNS, CDR2 SASEGT. The CDR3 is 16 amino acids. Trimming pared 5 bases from V and 0 bases from J, leaving 14 bases between. DNA of the CDR3: TGTGCCAGCAGTCCGACAGGCCAATATAGCAATCAGCCCCAGCATTTT. Protein: CASSPTGQYSNQPQHF.

V usage is TRBV20-1 and J usage is TRBJ2-7, with 9 bases lining up with TRBD1. The germline V gene has CDR1 DFQATT and CDR2 SNEGSKA (reference sequence). Germline trimming cut 6 bases from V and 0 bases from J; bases unmatched to any gene: 3. The CDR3 loop spans 13 amino acids. The CDR3: CSAGTGNSYEQYF. Written as DNA, the CDR3 is TGCAGTGCCGGGACAGGGAACTCCTACGAGCAGTACTTC.

This clone was counted only a few times. The V call is TRBV12-5, the J call TRBJ1-3; D is possibly TRBD1 (5 bases). The germline V gene encodes CDR1 LGHNT and CDR2 FRNRAP. V was pared by 4 bases and J by 1 base, with 8 bases between. There are 14 residues in the CDR3. The CDR3, as DNA: TGTGCTAGTGGTTGGACAAAATCTGGAAACACCATATATTTT. As protein: CASGWTKSGNTIYF.

This clone is labeled as large. J is TRBJ1-1 and V is TRBV6-5; unclear D gene. This CDR3 has 14 residues. V lost 0 bases, J lost 7 bases, and 12 bases lay in between. From germline, CDR1 is MNHEY and CDR2 SVGAGI. CDR3 residues: CASSYSKGFHEAFF. As DNA, the CDR3 is TGTGCCAGCAGTTACTCCAAGGGCTTCCATGAAGCTTTCTTT.